This TCR beta chain was sequenced during a study of blood T cell repertoires in COVID-19. The CDR3 is 17 residues long. The ends were cut back, 1 base at V and 5 bases at J, with 18 bases in the middle. CDR1 and CDR2 (germline): LGHDT, YNNKEL (reference sequence). Using immunoSEQ multiplex PCR, the repertoire was profiled, and TCRdb retains in-frame clones only, with some absent. The sample includes around 390,000 clones, around 87% of them seen just once. The rearrangement links TRBV3-1 (or the pseudogene TRBV3-2) to TRBJ2-1; the D is unclear. The clonotype comes from a woman between 50 and 59 years old who had recovered from COVID-19. The sequencing input was PBMCs or T cells enriched from blood (not recorded which). In DNA, the CDR3 is TGTGCCAGCAGCCAAGTCCCATATAGATCGGGTGACAATGAGCAGTTCTTC. Translating gives CASSQVPYRSGDNEQFF.